This TCR beta chain emerged from a study of tumor-infiltrating lymphocytes in primary liver carcinoma (dated by TCRdb to 2015 to 2018). Some background on the complete study: Between late 2015 and early 2016, five patients in China with histopathologically diagnosed primary liver carcinoma had surgical resection. Hepatocellular carcinoma (four) or combined HCC and intrahepatic cholangiocarcinoma (one) was present in the five patients, who were three men and two women aged 30 to 69 years. The five patients had tumors of stage T1-T3 N0M0, with maximum diameters ranging from 4.2 to 10 cm. Roughly 3.5 to 8 million productive TCRbeta reads were obtained per sample, and no significant difference in read depth was found between tissue types. For each liver tumor, the study sampled five regions along with adjacent normal tissue and blood, and applied TCRbeta repertoire sequencing, expression microarrays and whole-exome sequencing. A total of roughly 35 specimens from 5 patients, comprising some 25 tumor regions, 5 adjacent noncancerous liver tissues and 5 peripheral blood samples, were covered by TCRbeta repertoire sequencing. Reproducibility between technical replicate repertoires was high, with correlation coefficients above 0.95 and mean shared-clone rates approximately 0.9. Overall study outcomes, separate from this receptor: Since the samples were bulk and unsorted, there was no way to compare CD4+ and CD8+ T cell repertoires. Consistent with antigen-driven expansion, pairs of tumor regions showed higher repertoire overlap (mean roughly 36%) than either tumor-adjacent pairs (approximately 17%) or tumor-blood pairs (approximately 15%). Only the TCR beta chain was sequenced, so true repertoire diversity is likely underestimated because unpaired alpha chains were not captured. Only five or six patients were included in the study, and the authors note that the findings should be validated in a larger study. The top 250 clones accounted for a significantly greater share of the repertoire in tumors than in blood (p = 0.039).

Comment on this clonotype: Its specific antigen is unknown. This could be a read error, since a much larger clone is one nucleotide away.

The CDR3 sequence holds 15 residues, the cysteine and phenylalanine included. The retained sequence is limited to the CDR3, 45 bases, with the frame set at the first base. CDR1 and CDR2 (MGHRA, YSYEKL) derive from the germline V gene. Blood RNA was extracted from unsorted whole blood using TRIzol reagent, and germline DNA was obtained with the DNeasy Blood & Tissue kit. At the time of sampling, the patients had chronic HBV infection and had not received any treatment. Before surgery, approximately 3.7 milliliters of peripheral blood were drawn into K2EDTA tubes. Using a constant-region primer and ProtoScript II reverse transcriptase, TCRbeta-specific cDNA was reverse-transcribed from around 520 ng total RNA. Three nested multiplex PCR rounds, following a slightly modified ARM-PCR procedure, were used to build the TCRbeta libraries. The first two PCR rounds used multiplex TRBV1-TRBV30 forward primers with a Cbeta reverse primer, each for around 10 cycles. Sample barcodes and Illumina adapters were attached in a final 25-cycle PCR using Deep VentR polymerase. Before sequencing, amplicons between 200 and 500 bp were purified from gel using a QIAquick gel extraction kit. The TCRbeta amplicons were sequenced with 250-bp paired-end reads on an Illumina HiSeq 2500. Concerning the study's data processing: Trimmomatic v0.33 was used to quality-trim the reads, and FLASH v1.2.11 was used to merge paired reads so that full CDR3 sequences could be recovered. MiGEC v1.2.1b assigned V, D and J germline segments to the rearranged TCRbeta sequences. Clonotype statistics and Shannon-Wiener diversity indices were computed with VDJtools v1.0.0. Except for diversity analysis, only the 250 most abundant clonotypes of each sample were used in subsequent analyses to reduce sampling bias. The raw public data were reprocessed by TCRdb itself: fastp quality trimming at Q25, MiXCR clonotype calling, in-frame beta chains only. Duplicate CDR3 protein sequences are folded into a single record with the most common DNA and genes. TCRdb's processing, not the authors', yielded these V and J calls. The sample table contains 250,000 to 350,000 distinct CDR3 sequences; only one count was recorded for 45% to 70% of them. The ten top clones hold 17% of the sample.

Sequenced: peripheral blood. The rearrangement combines TRBV4-1 with TRBJ2-7; 9 central bases correspond to TRBD2. This clonotype originated in a woman aged 25 to 39 with primary liver carcinoma and hepatitis B virus infection. The CDR3 has the sequence CANSLQAGGAYEQYF. The sequenced DNA: TGCGCCAACAGCCTCCAAGCGGGAGGAGCCTACGAGCAGTACTTC.